The clone carrying this T cell receptor beta chain was counted between two and nine times. The J segment lost 2 bases and the V segment lost 4 bases, leaving 3 bases of the junction unmatched. In germline, CDR1 is MDHEN, CDR2 SYDVKM. This CDR3 region has 14 residues. The sample comes from a study of glioma-infiltrating T cells. TCR alpha and beta CDR3 regions were amplified from RNA using iRepertoire nested multiplex PCR. Each CDR3 protein gets one entry after TCRdb re-called the multiplex PCR reads with MiXCR. This table holds 150,000 or so distinct CDR3 sequences, approximately 40% found once. V is TRBV28 and J is TRBJ1-1, with TRBD1 matching over 8 bases. The source is a human donor with low-grade glioma or glioblastoma, undergoing nonglioma brain surgery, or in good health (not recorded which). Sequenced input: glioma tissue, nonneoplastic brain tissue, or PBMCs (not recorded which). The chain's CDR3 is CASSSGGRNTEAFF. The CDR3 region has the DNA TGTGCCAGCAGTTCAGGGGGCCGAAACACTGAAGCTTTCTTT.